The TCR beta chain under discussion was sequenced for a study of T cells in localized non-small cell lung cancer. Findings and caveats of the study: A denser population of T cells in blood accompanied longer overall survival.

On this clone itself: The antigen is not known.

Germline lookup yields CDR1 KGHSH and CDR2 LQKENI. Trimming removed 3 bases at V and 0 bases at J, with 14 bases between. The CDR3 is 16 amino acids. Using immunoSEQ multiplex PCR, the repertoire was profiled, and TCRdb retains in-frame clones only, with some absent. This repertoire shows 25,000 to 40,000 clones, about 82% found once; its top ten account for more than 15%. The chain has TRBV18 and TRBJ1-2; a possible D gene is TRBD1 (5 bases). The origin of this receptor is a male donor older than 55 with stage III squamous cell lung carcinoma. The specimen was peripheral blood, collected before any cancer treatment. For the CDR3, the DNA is TGTGCCAGCTCACCTTTGGACGGAGGGGCTAACTATGGCTACACCTTC. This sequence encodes CASSPLDGGANYGYTF.